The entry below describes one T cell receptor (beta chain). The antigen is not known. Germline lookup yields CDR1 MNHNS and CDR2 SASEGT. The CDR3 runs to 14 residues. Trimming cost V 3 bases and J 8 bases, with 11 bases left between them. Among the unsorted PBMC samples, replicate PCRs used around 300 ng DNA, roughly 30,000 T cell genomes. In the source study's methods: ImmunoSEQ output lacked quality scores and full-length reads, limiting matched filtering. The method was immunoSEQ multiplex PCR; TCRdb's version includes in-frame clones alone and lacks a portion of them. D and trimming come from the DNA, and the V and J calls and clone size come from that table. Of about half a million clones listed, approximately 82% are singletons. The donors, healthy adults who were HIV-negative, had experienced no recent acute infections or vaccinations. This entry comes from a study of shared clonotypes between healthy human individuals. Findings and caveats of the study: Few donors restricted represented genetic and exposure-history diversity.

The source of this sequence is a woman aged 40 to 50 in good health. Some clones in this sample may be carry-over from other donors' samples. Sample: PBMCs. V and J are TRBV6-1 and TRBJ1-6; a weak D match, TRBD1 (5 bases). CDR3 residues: CASSDGGEHSPLHF. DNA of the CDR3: TGTGCCAGCAGTGACGGAGGGGAGCATTCACCCCTCCACTTT.